This T cell receptor beta chain was identified in a study of T cells in Graves' hyperthyroidism and ophthalmopathy. Study observations and caveats: Blood shared most expanded thyroid clonotypes above 0.001.

Stable hyperthyroidism: no ophthalmopathy progression over 18 months of follow-up. This CDR3 contains 15 residues. Trimming took 10 bases from V and 0 from J, leaving 19 bases between them. Looked up from germline, CDR1 is MNHEY and CDR2 is SVGEGT. This clonotype was seen only a few times. Its antigen is as yet unknown. Authors of the study amplified TCR beta CDR3 regions from RNA transcripts. The primer set for the first-round RT-PCR of the TCR CDR3 was HTBI. TCRdb fed the multiplex PCR reads into MiXCR, producing one record per CDR3 protein. The data show some 440,000 distinct CDR3 sequences, about a sixth seen once.

The sample was blood. The V gene is TRBV6-2 or TRBV6-3, the J gene TRBJ2-7; maybe TRBD1 (6 bases). The sequence came from a woman younger than 35 with Graves' hyperthyroidism. The chain's CDR3 is CAIKTGTPYSYEQYF. DNA of the CDR3: TGTGCCATTAAAACCGGGACACCTTACTCCTACGAGCAGTACTTC.